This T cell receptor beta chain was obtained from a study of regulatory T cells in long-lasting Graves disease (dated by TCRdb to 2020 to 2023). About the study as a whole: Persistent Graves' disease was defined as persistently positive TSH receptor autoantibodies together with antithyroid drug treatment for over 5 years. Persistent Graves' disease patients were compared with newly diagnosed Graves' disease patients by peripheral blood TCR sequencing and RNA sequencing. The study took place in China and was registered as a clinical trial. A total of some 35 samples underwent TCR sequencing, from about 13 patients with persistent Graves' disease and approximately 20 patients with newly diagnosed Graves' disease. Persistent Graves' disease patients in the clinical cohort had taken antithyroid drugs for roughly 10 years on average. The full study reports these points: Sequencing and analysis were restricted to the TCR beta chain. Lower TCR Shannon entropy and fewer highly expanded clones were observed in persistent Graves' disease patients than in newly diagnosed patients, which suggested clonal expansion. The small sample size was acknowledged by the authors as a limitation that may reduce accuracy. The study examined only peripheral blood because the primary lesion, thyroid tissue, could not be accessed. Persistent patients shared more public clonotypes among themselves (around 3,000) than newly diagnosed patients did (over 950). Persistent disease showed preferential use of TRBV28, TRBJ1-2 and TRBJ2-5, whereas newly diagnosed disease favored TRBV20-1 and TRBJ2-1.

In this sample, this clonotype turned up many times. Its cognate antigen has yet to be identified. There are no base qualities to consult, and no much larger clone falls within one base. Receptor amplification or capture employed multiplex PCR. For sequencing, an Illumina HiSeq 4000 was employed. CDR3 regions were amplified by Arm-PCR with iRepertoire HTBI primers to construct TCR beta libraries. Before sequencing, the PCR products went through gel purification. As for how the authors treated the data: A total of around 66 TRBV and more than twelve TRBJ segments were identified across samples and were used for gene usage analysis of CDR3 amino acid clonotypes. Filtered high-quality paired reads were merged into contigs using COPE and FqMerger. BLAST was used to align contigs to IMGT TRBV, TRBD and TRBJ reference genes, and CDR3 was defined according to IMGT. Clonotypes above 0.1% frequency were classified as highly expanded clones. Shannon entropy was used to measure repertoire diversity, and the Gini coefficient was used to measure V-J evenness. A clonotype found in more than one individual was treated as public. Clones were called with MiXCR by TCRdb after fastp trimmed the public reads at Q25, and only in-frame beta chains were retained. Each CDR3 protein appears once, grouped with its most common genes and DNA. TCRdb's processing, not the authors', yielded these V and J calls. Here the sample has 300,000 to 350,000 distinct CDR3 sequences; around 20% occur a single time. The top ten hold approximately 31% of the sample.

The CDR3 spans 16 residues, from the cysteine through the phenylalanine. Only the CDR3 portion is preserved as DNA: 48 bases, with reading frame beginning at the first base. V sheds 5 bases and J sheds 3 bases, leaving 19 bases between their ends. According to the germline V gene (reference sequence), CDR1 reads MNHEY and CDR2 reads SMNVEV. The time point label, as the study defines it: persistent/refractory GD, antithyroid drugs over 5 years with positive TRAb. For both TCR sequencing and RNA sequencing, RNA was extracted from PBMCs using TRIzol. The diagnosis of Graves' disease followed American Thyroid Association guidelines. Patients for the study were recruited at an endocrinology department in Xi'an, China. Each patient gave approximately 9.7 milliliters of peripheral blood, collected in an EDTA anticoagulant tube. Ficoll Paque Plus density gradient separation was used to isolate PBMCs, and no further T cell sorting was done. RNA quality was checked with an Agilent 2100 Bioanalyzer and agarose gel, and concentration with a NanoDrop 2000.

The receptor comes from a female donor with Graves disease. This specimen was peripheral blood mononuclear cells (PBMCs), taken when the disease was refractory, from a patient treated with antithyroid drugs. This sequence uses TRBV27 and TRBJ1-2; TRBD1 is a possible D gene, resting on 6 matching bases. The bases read TGTGCCAGCAGTCCCCGTGAACCCAGGGGAGACTATGGCTACACCTTC. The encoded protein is CASSPREPRGDYGYTF.